Reported below is one T cell receptor (beta chain). Assay: immunoSEQ multiplex PCR; the TCRdb copy retains only in-frame clones and omits some. The table has 60,000 to 90,000 clones, roughly 93% seen once. These data are taken from a study of technical replicates of blood from a handful of donors. V shed 0 bases, J shed 7 bases, and the junction held 5 bases outside the gene matches. This CDR3 contains 14 residues. Germline V gene lookup returns CDR1 ENHRY and CDR2 SYGVKD. The clonotype comes from a human donor in good health. The chain recombines TRBV10-3 with TRBJ2-5, with 7 positions matching TRBD1. What was sequenced was T cells isolated from PBMCs. CDR3 amino acids: CAISESRGLGTQYF. Here the CDR3 DNA reads TGTGCCATCAGTGAGTCGAGGGGGCTTGGGACCCAGTACTTC.